Included here is one T cell receptor (beta chain) sequence, with context. The clone's antigen remains unknown. The germline gene is not matched at one end of the junction; a read error may be the cause. Blood RNA was extracted from unsorted whole blood using TRIzol reagent, and germline DNA was obtained with the DNeasy Blood & Tissue kit. Patients had chronic HBV infection and were treatment-naive at sampling. Before surgery, roughly 4.2 milliliters of peripheral blood were drawn into K2EDTA tubes. The CDR3 goes from the cysteine to the phenylalanine over 15 residues. The sequence is cut down to CDR3 DNA, 45 bases in frame from base 1. According to the germline V gene, CDR1 reads LGHNA and CDR2 reads YNFKEQ. A constant-region primer and ProtoScript II reverse transcriptase were used to reverse-transcribe TCRbeta-specific cDNA from about 500 ng total RNA. TCRbeta libraries were built with three nested multiplex PCR rounds, a slightly modified ARM-PCR procedure. Each of the first two PCR rounds ran for about 10 cycles and used multiplex TRBV1-TRBV30 forward primers together with a Cbeta reverse primer. Sample barcodes and Illumina adapters were added in a final 25-cycle PCR using Deep VentR polymerase. Before sequencing, amplicons between 200 and 500 bp were purified from gel using a QIAquick gel extraction kit. The TCRbeta amplicons were sequenced with 250-bp paired-end reads on an Illumina HiSeq 2500. The published analysis was carried out like this. Trimmomatic v0.33 was used to quality-trim the reads, and FLASH v1.2.11 was used to merge paired reads so that full CDR3 sequences could be recovered. V, D and J germline segments were assigned to the rearranged TCRbeta sequences using MiGEC v1.2.1b. Clonotype statistics and Shannon-Wiener diversity indices were computed with VDJtools v1.0.0. To reduce sampling bias, subsequent analyses other than the diversity analysis used only the 250 most abundant clonotypes in each sample. In-frame beta chains were kept once TCRdb had trimmed the public reads at Q25 with fastp and called clones with MiXCR. Records with the same CDR3 protein are collapsed into one entry carrying the most frequent genes and DNA. TCRdb, not the original authors, processed these V and J calls. This sample holds fewer than 400,000 distinct CDR3 sequences; 60% to 80% were observed only once. About 9.4% of the sample is in the top ten clones.

The data belong to a study of tumor-infiltrating lymphocytes in primary liver carcinoma (dated by TCRdb to 2016 to 2017). A note on the overall study: Between November 2015 and March 2016, roughly five patients in China with histopathologically diagnosed primary liver carcinoma had their tumors surgically resected. The five patients had tumors of stage T1-T3 N0M0, with maximum diameters ranging from 4.2 to 10 cm. Each sample produced about 3.5 to 7.13 million productive TCRbeta reads, and read depth showed no significant difference between tissue types. TCRbeta repertoire sequencing covered roughly 35 specimens from 5 patients: 25 tumor regions, 5 adjacent noncancerous liver tissues and 5 peripheral blood samples. For each liver tumor, the study sampled five regions along with adjacent normal tissue and blood, and applied TCRbeta repertoire sequencing, expression microarrays and whole-exome sequencing. High reproducibility was observed for the technical replicate repertoires, with mean shared-clone rates around 0.89 and correlation coefficients above 0.95. Hepatocellular carcinoma (four) or combined HCC and intrahepatic cholangiocarcinoma (one) was present in the five patients, who were three men and two women aged 30 to 69 years. The study at large found these results: Only a few patients were included in the study, and the authors note that the findings should be validated in a larger study. Compared with blood, tumors had a significantly larger share of the repertoire taken up by the top 250 clones (p = 0.039). Bulk unsorted samples precluded comparing CD4+ and CD8+ T cell repertoires. Only the TCR beta chain was sequenced, which likely underestimates true repertoire diversity because unpaired alpha chains were not captured. Consistent with antigen-driven expansion, pairs of tumor regions showed higher repertoire overlap (mean approximately 35%) than either tumor-adjacent pairs (about 17%) or tumor-blood pairs (roughly 15%).

Sequenced material: peripheral blood. The rearranged chain carries TRBV4-2 and TRBJ2-2, with TRBD2 perhaps the D gene, on 6 matching bases. This TCR derives from a middle-aged man with primary liver carcinoma and hepatitis B virus infection. At the DNA level, the sequence is TGTACCAGCAGCCAATCTAGCGTGAACACCGGGGAGCTGTTTTTT. This is translated as CTSSQSSVNTGELFF.